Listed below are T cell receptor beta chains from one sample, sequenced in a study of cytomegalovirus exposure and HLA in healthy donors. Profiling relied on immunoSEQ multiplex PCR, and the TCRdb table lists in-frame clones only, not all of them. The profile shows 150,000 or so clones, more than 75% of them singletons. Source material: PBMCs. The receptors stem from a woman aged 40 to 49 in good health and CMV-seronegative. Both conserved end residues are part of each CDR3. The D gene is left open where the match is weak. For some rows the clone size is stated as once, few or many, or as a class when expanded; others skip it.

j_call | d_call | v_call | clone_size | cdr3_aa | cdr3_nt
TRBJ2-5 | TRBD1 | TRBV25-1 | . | CASSPRQGSKETQYF | TGTGCCAGCAGTCCTCGACAGGGATCCAAAGAGACCCAGTACTTC
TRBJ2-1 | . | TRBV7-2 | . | CASSLGQDNNEQFF | TGTGCCAGCAGCTTAGGGCAGGATAACAATGAGCAGTTCTTC
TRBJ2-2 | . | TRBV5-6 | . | CASSPVTGELFF | TGTGCCAGCAGCCCCGTCACCGGGGAGCTGTTTTTT
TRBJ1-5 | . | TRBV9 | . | CASSPGDGNQPQHF | TGTGCCAGCAGCCCGGGGGACGGGAATCAGCCCCAGCATTTT
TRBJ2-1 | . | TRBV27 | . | CASSPQALAQPYNEQFF | TGTGCCAGCAGTCCCCAGGCTTTGGCCCAGCCTTACAATGAGCAGTTCTTC
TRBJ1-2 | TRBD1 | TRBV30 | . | CAWRQRTGEDNGYTF | TGTGCCTGGAGACAAAGGACAGGTGAAGACAATGGCTACACCTTC
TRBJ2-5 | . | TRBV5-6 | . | CASSFRWQGRVTETQYF | TGTGCCAGCAGCTTTAGGTGGCAGGGGCGAGTTACGGAGACCCAGTACTTC
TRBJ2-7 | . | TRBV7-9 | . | CSSSSEPYEQYF | TGTTCCAGCAGCTCCGAGCCGTACGAGCAGTACTTC
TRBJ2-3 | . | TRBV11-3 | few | CASSPGGEPDTQYF | TGTGCCAGCAGCCCAGGAGGGGAGCCAGATACGCAGTATTTT
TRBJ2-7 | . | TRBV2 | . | CASSEQGKGEQYF | TGTGCCAGCAGTGAACAGGGGAAGGGCGAGCAGTACTTC
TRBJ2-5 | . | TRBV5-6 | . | CASTGVGKETQYF | TGTGCCAGCACCGGGGTCGGGAAAGAGACCCAGTACTTC
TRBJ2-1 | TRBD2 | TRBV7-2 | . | CASSLGTSGGWSYNEQFF | TGTGCCAGCAGCCTAGGGACTAGCGGGGGGTGGTCCTACAATGAGCAGTTCTTC
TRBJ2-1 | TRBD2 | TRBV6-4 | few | CASSDLAGDYNEQFF | TGTGCCAGCAGTGACTTGGCGGGGGACTACAATGAGCAGTTCTTC
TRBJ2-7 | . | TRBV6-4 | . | CASSDRPGYLHSIPYEQYF | TGTGCCAGCAGTGACCGACCAGGGTACTTACATTCCATTCCCTACGAGCAGTACTTC
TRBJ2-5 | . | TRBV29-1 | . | CSVEDSPLVAQYF | TGCAGCGTTGAAGATTCCCCCTTAGTGGCCCAGTACTTC
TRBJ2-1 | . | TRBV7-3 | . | CASSRRRAAYNEQFF | TGTGCCAGCAGCAGGCGCCGAGCGGCTTACAATGAGCAGTTCTTC
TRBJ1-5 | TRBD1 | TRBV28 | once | CASRRQGLGNQPQHF | TGTGCCAGCAGAAGACAGGGTTTGGGCAATCAGCCCCAGCATTTT
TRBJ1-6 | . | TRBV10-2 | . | CASSGGSSYNSPLHF | TGCGCCAGCAGTGGCGGGAGCTCCTATAATTCACCCCTCCACTTT
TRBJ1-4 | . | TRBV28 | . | CASGNVGAVEKLFF | TGTGCCAGCGGGAACGTAGGGGCGGTTGAAAAACTGTTTTTT
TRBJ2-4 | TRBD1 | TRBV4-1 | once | CASSHLPYPDRVGGIQYF | TGCGCCAGCAGCCACCTACCTTACCCGGACAGGGTAGGAGGCATTCAGTACTTC
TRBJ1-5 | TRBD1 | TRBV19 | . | CASSLTGLQPQHF | TGTGCCAGTAGCCTGACAGGGTTGCAGCCCCAGCATTTT
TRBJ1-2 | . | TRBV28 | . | CASSPPDPGGYTF | TGTGCCAGCAGTCCGCCCGATCCCGGTGGCTACACCTTC
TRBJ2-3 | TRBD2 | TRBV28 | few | CASPKRETFTDTQYF | TGTGCCAGCCCTAAGCGGGAGACCTTTACAGATACGCAGTATTTT
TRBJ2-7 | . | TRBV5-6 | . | CASSSAGMGYEQYF | TGTGCCAGCAGCTCCGCGGGGATGGGGTACGAGCAGTACTTC
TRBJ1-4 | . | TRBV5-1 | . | CASRATGATNEKLFF | TGCGCCAGCAGGGCGACAGGTGCAACTAATGAAAAACTGTTTTTT
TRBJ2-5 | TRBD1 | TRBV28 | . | CASSRDRGPGETQYF | TGTGCCAGCAGTAGGGACAGGGGGCCGGGGGAGACCCAGTACTTC
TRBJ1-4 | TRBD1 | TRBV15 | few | CATSRDLTGGNEKLFF | TGTGCCACCAGCAGAGATTTGACAGGGGGCAATGAAAAACTGTTTTTT
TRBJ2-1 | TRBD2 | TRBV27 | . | CASSFGRGDYNEQFF | TGTGCCAGCAGTTTCGGACGGGGGGACTACAATGAGCAGTTCTTC
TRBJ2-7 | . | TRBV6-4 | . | CASSLATASSYEQYF | TGTGCCAGCAGCCTAGCGACGGCTAGCTCCTACGAGCAGTACTTC
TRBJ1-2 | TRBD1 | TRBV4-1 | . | CASSNPGQGYYGYTF | TGCGCCAGCAGCAACCCGGGACAGGGGTACTATGGCTACACCTTC
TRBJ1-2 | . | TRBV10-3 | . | CAISPDNTPNYGYTF | TGTGCCATCAGTCCGGACAACACGCCTAACTATGGCTACACCTTC
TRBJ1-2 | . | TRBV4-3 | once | CASSQDGGPDGYTF | TGCGCCAGCAGCCAAGACGGGGGGCCGGATGGCTACACCTTC
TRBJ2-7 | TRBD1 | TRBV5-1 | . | CASSYAPGQVDEQYF | TGCGCCAGCAGCTACGCTCCGGGACAGGTGGACGAGCAGTACTTC
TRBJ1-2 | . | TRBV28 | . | CAFSRAGNYGYTF | TGTGCCTTCTCACGGGCAGGGAACTATGGCTACACCTTC
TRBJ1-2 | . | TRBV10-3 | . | CAISPGPSQGDTF | TGTGCCATCAGTCCTGGGCCTTCCCAAGGGGACACCTTC
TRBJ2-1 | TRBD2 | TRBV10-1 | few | CASSGRGSSGGNEQFF | TGCGCCAGCAGTGGACGGGGGTCTAGCGGGGGGAATGAGCAGTTCTTC
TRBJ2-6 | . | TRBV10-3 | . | CAISETGTGANGLTF | TGTGCCATCAGTGAGACGGGCACTGGGGCCAACGGCCTGACTTTC
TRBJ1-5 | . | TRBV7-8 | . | CASSVSGDQPQHF | TGTGCCAGCAGCGTTAGCGGGGATCAGCCCCAGCATTTT
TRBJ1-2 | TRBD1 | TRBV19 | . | CASSLGTGDGYTF | TGTGCCAGTAGTCTCGGGACAGGGGATGGCTACACCTTC